This TCR beta chain was recorded in a study of T cell changes during pregnancy in multiple sclerosis. Sequenced by immunoSEQ multiplex PCR; TCRdb stores in-frame clones only, minus some. The repertoire holds roughly 72,000 clones, 90% to 95% seen once, with roughly 0.13% in the top ten. V lost 3 bases and J 5 bases, leaving 19 bases between the germline ends. This CDR3 region has 15 residues. Per the germline V gene, CDR1 is GTSNPN and CDR2 is SVGIG (reference sequence). This TCR was sampled from a female donor with multiple sclerosis, enrolled in a pregnancy study. The starting material was CD4+ T cells from peripheral blood mononuclear cells, obtained after pregnancy. This chain joins TRBV30 and TRBJ1-1; weak D call: TRBD1 (6 bases). CDR3 residues: CAWRESQGRRTEAFF. The DNA of the CDR3 is TGTGCCTGGAGGGAATCTCAGGGGCGTCGGACTGAAGCTTTCTTT.